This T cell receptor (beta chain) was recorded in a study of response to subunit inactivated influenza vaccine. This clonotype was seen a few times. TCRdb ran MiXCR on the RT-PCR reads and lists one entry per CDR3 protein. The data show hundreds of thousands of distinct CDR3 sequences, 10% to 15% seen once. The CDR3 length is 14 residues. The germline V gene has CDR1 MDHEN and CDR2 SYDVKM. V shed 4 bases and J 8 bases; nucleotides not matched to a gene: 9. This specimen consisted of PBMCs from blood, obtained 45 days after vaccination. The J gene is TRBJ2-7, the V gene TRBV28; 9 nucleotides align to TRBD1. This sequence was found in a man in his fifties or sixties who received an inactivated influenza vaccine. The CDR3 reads CASSWERDRVKQYF. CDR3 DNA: TGTGCCAGCAGTTGGGAACGGGACAGGGTGAAGCAGTACTTC.